The rows below give T cell receptor beta chains drawn from one sample of a study of T-cell memory formation after mild COVID-19. TCRdb analysed the 5' RACE reads with MiXCR anew, one entry per CDR3 protein. There are about 190,000 distinct CDR3 sequences in the sample; around 25% occur only once, and 9.5% to 12% lies in the top ten. Sequences were obtained from PBMCs or a T cell subset sorted from them (not recorded which). These receptors originate from an adult woman who had mild COVID-19 (a few samples of this study predate the infection). Cell type and time point are not known. Both conserved end residues are part of each CDR3. The D gene is left open where the match is weak. Size values are once, few and many counts, or a class for expanded clones, and some rows have none.

clone size,V gene,D gene,J gene,CDR3 protein,CDR3 DNA
few,TRBV5-5,.,TRBJ2-3,CASSLQADSTDTQYF,TGTGCCAGCAGCTTGCAGGCGGACAGCACAGATACGCAGTATTTT
few,TRBV6-1,.,TRBJ2-7,CASIGPLYEQYF,TGTGCCAGCATCGGTCCCCTCTACGAGCAGTACTTC
.,TRBV12-3/TRBV12-4,.,TRBJ1-2,CASSSRNPVANYGYTF,TGTGCCAGCAGTTCTAGGAATCCGGTTGCCAACTATGGCTACACCTTC
.,TRBV30,TRBD2,TRBJ2-3,CAWSVTSGRATDTQYF,TGTGCCTGGAGTGTAACCAGCGGGAGGGCCACTGATACGCAGTATTTT
.,TRBV7-2,.,TRBJ1-1,CASSSGQNTEAFF,TGTGCCAGCAGCTCGGGACAGAACACTGAAGCTTTCTTT
few,TRBV4-1,TRBD1,TRBJ1-2,CASSQDRGTASNYGYTF,TGCGCCAGCAGCCAAGATCGCGGGACAGCTTCTAACTATGGCTACACCTTC
.,TRBV12-3/TRBV12-4,.,TRBJ2-3,CASSPSRGPLPSTDTQYF,TGTGCCAGCAGCCCCTCGAGGGGCCCTTTACCTAGCACAGATACGCAGTATTTT
few,TRBV6-6,TRBD2,TRBJ2-1,CASSLGGRGILYNEQFF,TGTGCCAGCAGTTTAGGCGGGCGGGGGATTTTATACAATGAGCAGTTCTTC
few,TRBV29-1,.,TRBJ2-7,CSAIPWSSYEQYF,TGCAGCGCCATACCATGGAGCTCCTACGAGCAGTACTTC
.,TRBV5-5,TRBD2,TRBJ2-1,CASTLAGTAISSYNEQFF,TGTGCCAGCACCCTAGCGGGGACAGCGATCAGCTCCTACAATGAGCAGTTCTTC
.,TRBV4-2,.,TRBJ2-7,CASSHDPGSYEQYF,TGTGCCAGCAGCCACGATCCGGGATCCTACGAGCAGTACTTC
.,TRBV9,.,TRBJ2-1,CASSVGSPRYNEQFF,TGTGCCAGCAGCGTAGGTAGCCCCCGATACAATGAGCAGTTCTTC
few,TRBV20-1,TRBD2,TRBJ2-3,CSARLAANTDTQYF,TGCAGTGCTAGACTAGCGGCTAACACAGATACGCAGTATTTT
.,TRBV20-1,.,TRBJ2-1,CSASSRLRRGDEQFF,TGCAGTGCTAGTTCCCGTCTTAGGAGAGGAGATGAGCAGTTCTTC
many,TRBV5-1,.,TRBJ2-7,CASSPGLSYEQYF,TGCGCCAGCAGCCCGGGACTTTCCTACGAGCAGTACTTC
.,TRBV29-1,TRBD1,TRBJ1-2,CSVVPDRDLWGYAF,TGCAGCGTCGTGCCGGACAGGGACCTGTGGGGCTACGCCTTC
.,TRBV15,.,TRBJ2-3,CATSRVSSDTQYF,TGTGCCACCAGCAGAGTATCTAGCGATACGCAGTATTTT
once,TRBV7-6,TRBD1,TRBJ1-1,CASSLMLGQDTEAFF,TGTGCCAGCAGCCTGATGCTCGGACAGGACACTGAAGCTTTCTTT
few,TRBV6-6,.,TRBJ2-3,CASSNPLVGYTQYF,TGTGCCAGCAGTAACCCATTAGTCGGGTATACGCAGTATTTT
.,TRBV19,TRBD1,TRBJ2-7,CASSSYEGASYEQYF,TGTGCCAGTAGTAGCTATGAGGGGGCTTCCTACGAGCAGTACTTC
.,TRBV20-1,TRBD2,TRBJ2-7,CSAFWLAGTSYEQYF,TGCAGTGCTTTTTGGCTAGCGGGAACCTCCTACGAGCAGTACTTC
.,TRBV6-5,.,TRBJ2-7,CASRRPGPDRVYEQYF,TGTGCCAGCAGAAGACCGGGCCCCGACCGTGTCTACGAGCAGTACTTC
few,TRBV27,.,TRBJ2-1,CASSQRQNEQFF,TGTGCCAGCAGTCAAAGACAGAATGAGCAGTTCTTC
.,TRBV5-1,.,TRBJ2-3,CASSLAGSRTDTQYF,TGCGCCAGCAGCTTAGCGGGTTCTCGCACAGATACGCAGTATTTT
.,TRBV7-9,.,TRBJ1-1,CASSLIGNTEAFF,TGTGCCAGCAGCTTAATAGGTAACACTGAAGCTTTCTTT
.,TRBV20-1,.,TRBJ2-3,CSAKWTTSTDTQYF,TGCAGTGCTAAGTGGACTACTAGCACAGATACGCAGTATTTT
few,TRBV3-1,TRBD1,TRBJ2-1,CASSQGRQGNSYNEQFF,TGTGCCAGCAGCCAAGGGCGACAGGGGAATTCCTACAATGAGCAGTTCTTC
.,TRBV7-6,TRBD1,TRBJ2-2,CASTPPLRDSRNTGELFF,TGTGCCAGCACTCCCCCCCTCCGGGACAGCCGGAACACCGGGGAGCTGTTTTTT
.,TRBV5-1,.,TRBJ2-2,CASSSPTNTGELFF,TGCGCCAGCAGCTCCCCCACAAACACCGGGGAGCTGTTTTTT
.,TRBV24-1,.,TRBJ2-7,CATSDQNSAYEQYF,TGTGCCACCAGTGATCAAAACAGCGCCTACGAGCAGTACTTC
.,TRBV4-1,TRBD2,TRBJ2-2,CASSPFGGGPSTGELFF,TGCGCCAGCAGCCCCTTTGGCGGGGGGCCTTCCACCGGGGAGCTGTTTTTT
many,TRBV5-1,TRBD1,TRBJ2-5,CASSLAPDRGETQYF,TGCGCCAGCAGCTTGGCGCCCGACAGGGGGGAGACCCAGTACTTC
few,TRBV19,.,TRBJ1-4,CASSIMQGYTGRGKLFF,TGTGCCAGTAGTATAATGCAGGGGTATACGGGACGCGGAAAACTGTTTTTT
.,TRBV2,.,TRBJ2-6,CASSESGGLVSGANVLTF,TGTGCCAGCAGTGAATCAGGGGGGCTAGTCTCTGGGGCCAACGTCCTGACTTTC
few,TRBV14,.,TRBJ1-1,CASSPRVAEAFF,TGTGCCAGCAGCCCCAGGGTTGCTGAAGCTTTCTTT
.,TRBV6-2/TRBV6-3,.,TRBJ2-5,CASSYTAGTQYF,TGTGCCAGCAGTTACACAGCAGGGACCCAGTACTTC
few,TRBV12-3/TRBV12-4,.,TRBJ2-5,CASSLGGQGSQETQYF,TGTGCCAGCAGCCTCGGAGGGCAGGGTTCCCAAGAGACCCAGTACTTC
few,TRBV19,TRBD1,TRBJ2-2,CASSHLGQGDTGELFF,TGTGCCAGTAGCCACCTCGGACAGGGGGACACCGGGGAGCTGTTTTTT
once,TRBV5-1,.,TRBJ1-1,CASSHYVGNTEAFF,TGCGCCAGCAGCCACTACGTCGGGAACACTGAAGCTTTCTTT
few,TRBV5-1,.,TRBJ2-1,CASSLGDAARFNEQFF,TGCGCCAGCAGCTTGGGGGACGCTGCGAGGTTCAATGAGCAGTTCTTC
.,TRBV3-1,.,TRBJ1-1,CASSQDRTNEAFF,TGTGCCAGCAGCCAAGATCGGACAAACGAAGCTTTCTTT
.,TRBV6-2/TRBV6-3,.,TRBJ2-3,CASSYGSSVDTQYF,TGTGCCAGCAGTTACGGGTCGAGTGTGGATACGCAGTATTTT
.,TRBV20-1,.,TRBJ2-1,CSAGETLDEQFF,TGCAGTGCTGGGGAGACTTTGGACGAGCAGTTCTTC
.,TRBV7-8,TRBD2,TRBJ2-3,CASSPVSGMDTQYF,TGTGCCAGCAGCCCCGTCAGCGGGATGGATACGCAGTATTTT
few,TRBV18,TRBD1,TRBJ2-7,CASSPGGTGTYEQYF,TGTGCCAGCTCACCAGGCGGGACAGGTACCTACGAGCAGTACTTC
.,TRBV2,.,TRBJ2-7,CASRGWTDSYEQYF,TGTGCCAGCAGGGGGTGGACGGATTCCTACGAGCAGTACTTC
.,TRBV9,.,TRBJ1-5,CASSVVGSTQPQHF,TGTGCCAGCAGCGTAGTCGGGTCAACTCAGCCCCAGCATTTT
few,TRBV5-1,.,TRBJ1-5,CASSWTDSSNQPQHF,TGCGCCAGCAGCTGGACGGACAGTAGCAATCAGCCCCAGCATTTT
.,TRBV12-3/TRBV12-4,.,TRBJ2-7,CASSLGGNEQYF,TGTGCCAGCAGTTTAGGAGGGAACGAGCAGTACTTC
few,TRBV6-6,.,TRBJ2-7,CASSYGPEPSYEQYF,TGTGCCAGCAGTTACGGGCCCGAGCCTTCCTACGAGCAGTACTTC
.,TRBV4-1,TRBD1,TRBJ1-1,CASSHPDTGADTEAFF,TGCGCCAGCAGCCACCCGGATACAGGGGCCGACACTGAAGCTTTCTTT
.,TRBV29-1,.,TRBJ1-1,CSVAQVLNTEAFF,TGCAGCGTTGCCCAGGTCCTGAACACTGAAGCTTTCTTT
few,TRBV12-3/TRBV12-4,.,TRBJ2-7,CASSPDSPYEQYF,TGTGCCAGCAGTCCTGACTCCCCCTACGAGCAGTACTTC
.,TRBV6-5,.,TRBJ1-2,CASSYSARNYGYTF,TGTGCCAGCAGTTACTCGGCAAGGAACTATGGCTACACCTTC
few,TRBV4-1,TRBD1,TRBJ1-5,CASSQVPGQISNQPQHF,TGCGCCAGCAGCCAAGTCCCGGGACAGATTAGCAATCAGCCCCAGCATTTT